This passage covers 24 T cell receptor beta chains from one sample sequenced in a study of early T cells in non-severe SARS-CoV-2 infection. TCRdb independently ran MiXCR on the 5' RACE reads; one entry per CDR3 protein. The sample carries roughly 58,000 distinct CDR3 sequences, 6.2% recorded once. Input material: whole blood. Receptor source: an adult who was a healthcare worker with PCR-confirmed SARS-CoV-2 infection or an uninfected control (not recorded which).

This clonotype was seen ten or more times. V is TRBV9 and J is TRBJ1-1; D is undetermined. V lost 3 bases and J lost 4, with 7 bases in between. The CDR3 has 12 residues. The germline gives CDR1 SGDLS, CDR2 YYNGEE. DNA for the CDR3: TGTGCCAGCAGCGCGGGGAGCACTGAAGCTTTCTTT. Translated: CASSAGSTEAFF.

There are many counts of this clonotype. The chain joins TRBV19 to TRBJ2-3; possibly TRBD2 for D (6 bases). Trimming stripped 5 bases from V and 1 base from J, with 10 bases between. Looked up from germline, CDR1 is LNHDA and CDR2 is SQIVND (reference sequence). This CDR3 spans 14 amino acids. The CDR3: CASSRGGGTDTQYF. CDR3 bases: TGTGCCAGTAGTCGGGGCGGGGGCACAGATACGCAGTATTTT.

Of note for this clonotype: Germline and junction disagree at one end, which may indicate a read error. The CDR3 loop reads CAGSVSGQTYGYTF. The CDR3 DNA is TGTGCCGGCAGCGTGTCCGGACAGACCTATGGCTACACCTTC. The chain joins TRBV9 to TRBJ1-2; possible D gene TRBD1, 6 bases. The germline V gene has CDR1 SGDLS and CDR2 YYNGEE. This CDR3 spans 14 amino acids. The full variable domain, its missing parts supplied by reference TRBV9 and TRBJ1-2, is DSGVTQTPKHLITATGQRVTLRCSPRSGDLSVYWYQQSLDQGLQFLIQYYNGEERAKGNILERFSAQQFPDLHSELNLSSLELGDSALYFCAGSVSGQTYGYTFGSGTRLTVV.

This clonotype was seen a few times. This chain links TRBV6-1 with TRBJ1-5, with D possibly matching TRBD1 (5 bases). From germline, CDR1 is MNHNS and CDR2 SASEGT. Trimming took 10 bases from V and 5 from J, leaving 18 bases between them. This CDR3 is built from 14 residues. CDR3 DNA sequence: TGTGCCACGGGTGTCGAAGGGGCTCATCAGCCCCAGCATTTT. It yields the protein CATGVEGAHQPQHF.

There are many counts of this clonotype. The chain joins TRBV4-3 to TRBJ1-2, with unresolved D. CDR1 and CDR2 from the germline V gene are LGHNA and YSLEER. CDR3 length: 15 amino acids. Trimming cost V 0 bases and J 4 bases, with 12 bases left between them. CDR3 residues: CASSQDQAGFYGYTF. The DNA for the CDR3 is TGCGCCAGCAGCCAAGATCAGGCGGGATTCTATGGCTACACCTTC.

In its sample, this clonotype was seen many times. The chain joins TRBV12-3 or TRBV12-4 to TRBJ1-2; possibly TRBD1 for D (5 bases). V lost 5 bases to trimming and J lost 7 bases, with 20 bases between them. This CDR3 spans 15 amino acids. CDR3 DNA sequence: TGTGCCAGCAGTCCCAGCCGACAGAGCGTGGGTGGCTACACCTTC. This codes for CASSPSRQSVGGYTF.

This clonotype was counted only a few times. This rearrangement joins TRBV6-5 to TRBJ2-7, with 9 bases aligning to TRBD1. The trim removed 2 bases at V and 5 bases at J, leaving 1 base unmatched. Germline V CDR1 and CDR2: MNHEY, SVGAGI. The CDR3 totals 13 residues. The CDR3 sequence: CASSYDRGNEQYF. Here the CDR3 DNA reads TGTGCCAGCAGTTACGACAGGGGGAACGAGCAGTACTTC.

This clonotype was detected many times. V usage is TRBV5-6 and J usage is TRBJ2-3; 8 bases agree with TRBD1. The CDR3 has 16 amino acids. Germline CDR1 SGHDT, CDR2 YYEEEE. Unmatched junction bases numbered 8, after V lost 2 bases and J lost 3 bases. CDR3 nucleotide sequence: TGTGCCAGCAGCTTCCCGACAGGGGTTAAGACAGATACGCAGTATTTT. Translated, it gives CASSFPTGVKTDTQYF. Variable domain in full (rest from reference TRBV5-6 and TRBJ2-3): DAGVTQSPTHLIKTRGQQVTLRCSPKSGHDTVSWYQQALGQGPQFIFQYYEEEERQRGNFPDRFSGHQFPNYSSELNVNALLLGDSALYLCASSFPTGVKTDTQYFGPGTRLTVL.

The chain recombines TRBV12-3 or TRBV12-4 with TRBJ2-1; D is possibly TRBD1 or TRBD2 (6 bases each). The germline V and J ends were trimmed by 8 bases and 0 bases, with 14 bases remaining between them. The CDR3 contains 15 residues. The DNA of the CDR3 is TGTGCCAGCGGAGGGGGGTCAAGCTCCTACAATGAGCAGTTCTTC. Amino acids: CASGGGSSSYNEQFF.

This clonotype was counted many times. The rearrangement joins TRBV10-3 to TRBJ2-1; no firm D call. This CDR3 has 14 amino acids. The germline gives CDR1 ENHRY, CDR2 SYGVKD. V was pared by 4 bases and J by 10 bases, with 17 bases between. Written as DNA, the CDR3 is TGTGCCATCAGTGCGGCCCAGAGCAAGTTGGAGCAGTTCTTC. Its translation is CAISAAQSKLEQFF.

This clonotype was recorded at least ten times. The germline gene is not matched at one end of the junction; a read error may be the cause. This chain joins TRBV18 and TRBJ2-5, with unresolved D. CDR3 size: 14 residues. Germline CDR1 reads KGHSH; CDR2 reads LQKENI. CDR3 sequence reads: CASSPLGIGETQYF. CDR3 bases: TGTGCCAGCTCGCCACTGGGGATTGGGGAGACCCAGTACTTC.

This clonotype was counted between two and nine times. The J gene is TRBJ2-7, the V gene TRBV11-2, with a weak D call TRBD2 (5 bases). Looked up from germline, CDR1 is SGHAT and CDR2 is FQNNGV. This CDR3 contains 14 residues. The V gene lost 5 bases and the J gene lost 0 bases, with 11 bases spanning the gap. The CDR3 DNA reads TGTGCCAGCAGCACTAGGTGGGACTCCTACGAGCAGTACTTC. Protein product: CASSTRWDSYEQYF.

In the case of this clonotype: A read error is possible here, since a much larger clone lies one base away. V and J are TRBV6-5 and TRBJ2-7; TRBD2 agrees at 7 bases. Germline CDR1 reads MNHEY; CDR2 reads SVGAGI. Trimming removed 11 bases from V and 6 bases from J; junction bases left unmatched: 13. CDR3 length: 13 amino acids. CDR3 amino acids: CACRAGVFCEQYF. The CDR3 DNA reads TGTGCCTGCCGGGCGGGGGTATTCTGCGAGCAGTACTTC.

In this sample, this clonotype turned up once. The rearrangement joins TRBV21-1 to TRBJ2-7; TRBD2, the table's D call, was not compared with the DNA. TRBV21-1 is classified as a pseudogene. This CDR3 has 17 amino acids. Here the CDR3 DNA reads TGTGCCAGCAGCGTAACCCCGGGACTACGACCTTTTTACGAGCAGTACTTC. It specifies CASSVTPGLRPFYEQYF.

This clonotype was counted many times. The chain is built from TRBV7-2 and TRBJ1-1; a possible D gene is TRBD1 (6 bases). V was cut by 5 bases and J by 6 bases, with 10 bases left in between. Germline V gene lookup returns CDR1 SGHTA and CDR2 FQGNSA. This CDR3 region has 12 residues. As DNA, the CDR3 is TGTGCCAGCAGCGCCCCAGGGGCTGAAGCTTTCTTT. Protein sequence: CASSAPGAEAFF.

This clonotype has a count of ten or more. This chain joins TRBV30 and TRBJ1-2; D not certain. This CDR3 contains 13 residues. Germline CDR1 GTSNPN, CDR2 SVGIG (reference sequence). V was cut by 4 bases and J by 11 bases, with 20 bases left in between. CDR3 sequence reads: CAWTTEPGYFYTF. Written as DNA, the CDR3 is TGTGCCTGGACCACGGAACCCGGCTACTTTTACACCTTC.

As for this clonotype: With a much larger clone just one base away, this may be a read error. The V and J genes are TRBV11-3 and TRBJ2-3; D gene uncertain. V lost 0 bases to trimming and J lost 4 bases, with 2 bases between them. The CDR3 is 12 amino acids. Germline V CDR1 and CDR2: SGHNT, YENEEA. CDR3 DNA: TGTGCCAGCAGCTTAGAACCAGATACGCAGTATTTT. Its translation is CASSLEPDTQYF.

The chain couples TRBV7-6 to TRBJ2-5, with 7 bases identical to TRBD1. This CDR3 comprises 14 residues. In germline, CDR1 is SGHVS, CDR2 FNYEAQ. Trimming at V came to 4 bases and at J to 4 bases, leaving 6 bases not matched to a gene. The CDR3 sequence: CASSSRDSRETQYF. DNA of the CDR3: TGTGCCAGCAGCTCCCGGGACAGTCGAGAGACCCAGTACTTC.

This clonotype was counted many times. The rearrangement joins TRBV19 to TRBJ1-2; TRBD1 is a possible D gene (5 bases). Germline V gene lookup returns CDR1 LNHDA and CDR2 SQIVND (reference sequence). Deletions cut 10 bases from V and 4 bases from J, with 10 bases between. CDR3 length: 11 amino acids. The CDR3 nucleotides are TGTGCCATCCTGACAGCCTATGGCTACACCTTC. Translated, it gives CAILTAYGYTF.

This clonotype has at least ten counts. The chain is built from TRBV6-2 or TRBV6-3 and TRBJ2-1, with D maybe TRBD2 (5 bases). The V end lost 2 bases, the J end lost 3 bases, and 5 bases lay between the germline ends. CDR1 and CDR2 from the germline V gene are MNHEY and SVGEGT. The CDR3 is made up of 13 amino acids. The CDR3 DNA sequence: TGTGCCAGCAGTTACCGGGACTACAATGAGCAGTTCTTC. Amino acid sequence: CASSYRDYNEQFF.

This clonotype was counted at least ten times. This chain links TRBV27 with TRBJ2-7; the match to TRBD2 covers 8 bases. The ends lost 2 bases at V and 5 bases at J; junction bases unmatched: 5. The CDR3 sequence is 14 residues long. In germline, CDR1 is MNHEY, CDR2 SMNVEV (reference sequence). The CDR3 DNA reads as TGTGCCAGCAGTTTAGCTAGCGGGTTTAACGAGCAGTACTTC. It encodes CASSLASGFNEQYF.

The table lists this clonotype with many counts. In DNA form, the CDR3 reads TGTGCCAGTAGTACCCAGCTTCAGCCCCAGCATTTT. This gives the protein CASSTQLQPQHF. This chain joins TRBV19 and TRBJ1-5; D remains ambiguous. The CDR3 is made up of 12 amino acids. V was clipped by 4 bases and J by 6 bases, with 7 bases between them. The germline CDR1 and CDR2 sequences are LNHDA and SQIVND (reference sequence).

At least ten counts were recorded for this clonotype. The chain employs TRBV12-3 or TRBV12-4 and TRBJ2-3, with unresolved D. The V gene lost 3 bases and the J gene lost 7 bases, with 8 bases spanning the gap. The CDR3 length is 12 residues. The CDR3 nucleotides read TGTGCCAGCAGTTTTTCACGGAATACGCAGTATTTT. Its protein is CASSFSRNTQYF.

The chain couples TRBV2 to TRBJ2-7; D gene ambiguous. The germline CDR1 and CDR2 sequences are SNHLY and FYNNEI. This CDR3 spans 15 amino acids. Trimming left V 3 bases short and J 7 bases short, with 19 bases between. The CDR3, as DNA: TGTGCCAGCAGTGATACGTACCCGAAGAGTTGGGAGCAGTACTTC. Its translation is CASSDTYPKSWEQYF.